This T cell receptor beta chain was found in a study of OX40 agonist ivuxolimab in advanced cancers. Study information: Age averaged around 60 years (range about 20 to 79), and 82.7% were male. Study results and caveats: Specificity for antigen went undetermined in the expanded peripheral T cells. Fewer expanded clones were found on average in CD4+ than in CD8+ T cells. Low normalized T-cell clonal expansion was additionally recorded for some nonresponders.

J was trimmed by 5 bases and V by 1 base; bases with no gene match: 15. The CDR3 spans 18 residues. Germline-derived CDR1 and CDR2 are MNHEY and SMNVEV (reference sequence). Comments on this clone: Its antigen is not identified.

The data were produced by immunoSEQ multiplex PCR, yet TCRdb's version contains in-frame clones alone and is incomplete. This table holds under 60,000 clones, about nine tenths found once. Sequencing was performed on CD4+ or CD8+ T cells sorted from blood, taken in a trial of the OX40 agonist ivuxolimab. The sequence derives from an adult with an advanced solid tumor such as melanoma, head and neck, liver or kidney cancer. This chain links TRBV27 with TRBJ1-1, with 8 bases that match TRBD1. Here the CDR3 reads CASSLFGQGTALGTEAFF. CDR3 DNA sequence: TGTGCCAGCAGTTTATTCGGACAGGGCACCGCCCTTGGAACTGAAGCTTTCTTT.